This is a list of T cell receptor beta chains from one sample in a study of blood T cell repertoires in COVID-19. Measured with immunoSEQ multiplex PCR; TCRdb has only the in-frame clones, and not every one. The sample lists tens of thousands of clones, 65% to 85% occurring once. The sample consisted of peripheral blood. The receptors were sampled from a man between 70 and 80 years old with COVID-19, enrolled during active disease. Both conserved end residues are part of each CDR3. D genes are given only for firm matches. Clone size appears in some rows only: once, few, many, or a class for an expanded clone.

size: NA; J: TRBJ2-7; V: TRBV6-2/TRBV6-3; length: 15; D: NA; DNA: TGTGCCAGCAGTTACTCGAGGTACCCATCCTACGAGCAGTACTTC; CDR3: CASSYSRYPSYEQYF
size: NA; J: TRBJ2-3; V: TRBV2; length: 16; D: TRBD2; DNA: TGTGCCAGCAGTGGCCACAGCGGGGTTAGCACAGATACGCAGTATTTT; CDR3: CASSGHSGVSTDTQYF
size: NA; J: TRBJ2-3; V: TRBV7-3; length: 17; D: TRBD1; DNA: TGTGCCAGCAGCTTAACGTACAGGGGAGAGGACACAGATACGCAGTATTTT; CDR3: CASSLTYRGEDTDTQYF
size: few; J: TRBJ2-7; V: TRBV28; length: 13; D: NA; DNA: TGTGCCAGCAGTTTGGTGGCTTCCTACGAGCAGTACTTC; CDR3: CASSLVASYEQYF
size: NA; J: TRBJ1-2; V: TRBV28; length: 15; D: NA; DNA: TGTGCCAGCAGCGGGATCTGGGGGCATAACTATGGCTACACCTTC; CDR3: CASSGIWGHNYGYTF
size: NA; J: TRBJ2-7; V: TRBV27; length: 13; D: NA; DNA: TGTGCCAGCAGTTCCCCACAAGAATACGAGCAGTACTTC; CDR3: CASSSPQEYEQYF
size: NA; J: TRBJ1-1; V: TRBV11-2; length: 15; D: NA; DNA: TGTGCCAGCAGCTTAGATCTCCTTTCTTACACTGAAGCTTTCTTT; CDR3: CASSLDLLSYTEAFF
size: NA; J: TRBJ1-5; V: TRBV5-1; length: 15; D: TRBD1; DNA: TGCGCCAGCAGCTCAACAGGGGCCCCCCGACAGCCCCAGCATTTT; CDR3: CASSSTGAPRQPQHF
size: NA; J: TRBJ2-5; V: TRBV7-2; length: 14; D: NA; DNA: TGTGCCAGCAGCTTAGACAGGGGGGGGAAGACCCAGTACTTC; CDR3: CASSLDRGGKTQYF
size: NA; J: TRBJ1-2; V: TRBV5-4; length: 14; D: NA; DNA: TGTGCCAGCAGCACCGGGACTGAACCCCATGGCTACACCTTC; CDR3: CASSTGTEPHGYTF